Sequencing of this TCR beta chain was carried out in a study of shared clonotypes between healthy human individuals. This CDR3 has 17 residues. The germline CDR1 and CDR2 sequences are SEHNR and FQNEAQ (reference sequence). V lost 5 bases, J lost 5 bases, and 10 bases stayed unmatched. TCRdb keeps only in-frame clones here, not all; method: immunoSEQ multiplex PCR. Seen here are some 1.4 million clones, around 95% observed once, and the top ten hold approximately 1.1%. Study conclusions and caveats: Naive CD4 clonotype sharing across several donors was 5% to 6%.

In regard to this clone: The antigen is undetermined.

Splitting of CD4+ cells produced CD45RA+ naive and CD45RA-negative memory subsets. The sample was naive CD4+ T cells sorted from blood. Indicated subset: CD45RA+ positively selected. The receptor was isolated from a man aged 30 to 39 in good health. The rearrangement links TRBV7-9 to TRBJ2-5, with TRBD2 matching over 14 bases. The CDR3: CASSPFGTSGSLETQYF. The DNA for the CDR3 is TGTGCCAGCAGCCCCTTTGGGACTAGCGGGAGTCTGGAGACCCAGTACTTC.